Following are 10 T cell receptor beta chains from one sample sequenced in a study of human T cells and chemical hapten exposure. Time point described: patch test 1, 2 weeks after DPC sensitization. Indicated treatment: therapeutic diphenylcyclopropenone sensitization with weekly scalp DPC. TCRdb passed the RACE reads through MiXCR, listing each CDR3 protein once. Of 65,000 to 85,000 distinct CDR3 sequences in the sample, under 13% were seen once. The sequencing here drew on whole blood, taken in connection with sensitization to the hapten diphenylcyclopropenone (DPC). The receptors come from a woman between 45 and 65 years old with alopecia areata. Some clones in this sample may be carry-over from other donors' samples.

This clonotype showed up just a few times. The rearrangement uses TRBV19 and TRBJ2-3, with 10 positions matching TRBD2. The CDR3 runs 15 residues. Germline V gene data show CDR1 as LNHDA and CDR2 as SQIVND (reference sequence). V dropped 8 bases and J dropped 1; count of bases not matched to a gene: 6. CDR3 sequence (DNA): TGTGCCAGTGAGCGGGAGGGCCAAGGCACAGATACGCAGTATTTT. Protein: CASEREGQGTDTQYF.

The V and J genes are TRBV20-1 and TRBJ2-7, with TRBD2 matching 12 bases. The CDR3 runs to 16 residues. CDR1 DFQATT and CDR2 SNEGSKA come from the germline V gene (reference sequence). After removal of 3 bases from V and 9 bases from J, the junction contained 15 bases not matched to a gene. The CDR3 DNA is TGCAGTGCTAGGGTTCTAGCGGGAGGGCCCCCGGTAGGGCAGTACTTC. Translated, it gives CSARVLAGGPPVGQYF.

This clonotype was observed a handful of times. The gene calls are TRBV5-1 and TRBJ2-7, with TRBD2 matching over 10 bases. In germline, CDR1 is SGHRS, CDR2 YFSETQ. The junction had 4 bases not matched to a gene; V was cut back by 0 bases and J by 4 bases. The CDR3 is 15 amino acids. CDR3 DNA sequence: TGCGCCAGCAGCTTGGTAGGACTAGCGGAGTACGAGCAGTACTTC. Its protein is CASSLVGLAEYEQYF.

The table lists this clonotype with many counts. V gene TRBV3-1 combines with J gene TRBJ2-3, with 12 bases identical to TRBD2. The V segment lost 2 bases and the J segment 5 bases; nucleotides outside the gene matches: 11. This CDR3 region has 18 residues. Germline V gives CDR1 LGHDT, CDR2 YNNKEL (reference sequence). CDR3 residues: CASSQSGTSGSRGDTQYF. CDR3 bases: TGTGCCAGCAGCCAATCCGGGACTAGCGGGTCCCGGGGAGATACGCAGTATTTT.

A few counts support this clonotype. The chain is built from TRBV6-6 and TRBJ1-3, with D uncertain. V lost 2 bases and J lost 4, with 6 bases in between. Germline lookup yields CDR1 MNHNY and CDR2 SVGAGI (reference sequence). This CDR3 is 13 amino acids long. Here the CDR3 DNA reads TGTGCCAGCAGTTACAACCCCGGAAACACCATATATTTT. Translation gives CASSYNPGNTIYF.

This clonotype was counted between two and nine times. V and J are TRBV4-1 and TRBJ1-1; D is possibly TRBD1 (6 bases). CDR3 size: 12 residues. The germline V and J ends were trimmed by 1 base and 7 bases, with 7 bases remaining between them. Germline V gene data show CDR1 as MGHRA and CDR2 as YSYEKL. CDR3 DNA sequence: TGCGCCAGCAGCCAAGTAGGGGGTGAAGCTTTCTTT. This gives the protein CASSQVGGEAFF.

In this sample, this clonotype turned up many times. The chain's CDR3 is CASSQAAGAYSPLHF. The DNA for the CDR3 is TGTGCCAGCAGCCAAGCCGCAGGGGCTTATTCACCCCTCCACTTT. V and J are TRBV3-1 and TRBJ1-6; D possibly corresponds to TRBD1 (6 bases). V was trimmed by 1 base and J by 8 bases, leaving 12 bases between them. CDR1 LGHDT and CDR2 YNNKEL come from the germline V gene (reference sequence). The CDR3 extends over 15 amino acids.

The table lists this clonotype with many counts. The CDR3 nucleotides read TGTGCCAGCAGTTTAGGGGAATTTTCACCCCTCCACTTT. This codes for CASSLGEFSPLHF. J is TRBJ1-6 and V is TRBV12-3 or TRBV12-4; D gene uncertain. The CDR3 consists of 13 residues. V was clipped by 1 base and J by 9 bases, with 7 bases between them.

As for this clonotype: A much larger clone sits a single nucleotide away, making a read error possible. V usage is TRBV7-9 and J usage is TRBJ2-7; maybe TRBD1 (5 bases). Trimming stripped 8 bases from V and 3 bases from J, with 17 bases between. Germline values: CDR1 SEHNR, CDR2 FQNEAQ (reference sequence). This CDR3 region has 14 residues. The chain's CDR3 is CASSRGTANYEQYF. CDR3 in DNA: TGTGCCAGCTCTAGGGGAACCGCGAACTACGAGCAGTACTTC. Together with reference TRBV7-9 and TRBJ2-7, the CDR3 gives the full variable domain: DTGVSQNPRHKITKRGQNVTFRCDPISEHNRLYWYRQTLGQGPEFLTYFQNEAQLEKSRLLSDRFSAERPKGSFSTLEIQRTEQGDSAMYLCASSRGTANYEQYFGPGTRLTVT.

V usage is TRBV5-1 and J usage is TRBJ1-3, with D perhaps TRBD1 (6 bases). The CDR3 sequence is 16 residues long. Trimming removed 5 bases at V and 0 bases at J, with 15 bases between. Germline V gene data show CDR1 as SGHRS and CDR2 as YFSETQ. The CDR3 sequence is CASSQIQGSSGNTIYF. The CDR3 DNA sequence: TGCGCCAGCAGTCAAATTCAGGGGAGCTCTGGAAACACCATATATTTT.